The clone carrying this T cell receptor (beta chain) was recorded a few times. Semi-nested PCR with Nested Universal Primer A followed constant-region reverse priming of full-length variable regions. TCRdb re-called the 5' RACE reads through MiXCR, storing one row per CDR3 protein. The table has some 45,000 distinct CDR3 sequences, roughly 28% seen once. The sequenced material came from naive CD4+ T cells sorted from blood. Subset: naive CD4+ T cells, CD4+CD45RA+CD25-. The clonotype comes from a female donor with breast cancer.

As DNA, the CDR3 is TGTGCCAGCAGTTATCGGGCATCGAGTATGGCTGGGGCCAACGTCCTGACTTTC. It is translated as CASSYRASSMAGANVLTF. The J gene is TRBJ2-6, the V gene TRBV6-5; D is ambiguous. This CDR3 has 18 residues. Trimming left V 3 bases short and J 2 bases short, with 17 bases between. CDR1 is MNHEY and CDR2 is SVGAGI in the germline V gene.